This TCR beta chain is from a study of T cell repertoires in cytomegalovirus infection. Study results and limitations: Clonotype analysis showed dominance of the ex vivo response by HLA-C-restricted CMV-specific TCR beta clonotypes.

TCRdb fed the reads into MiXCR, producing one record per CDR3 protein. The sample holds approximately 310,000 distinct CDR3 sequences; around a quarter are singletons and the top ten take roughly 14%. A word on this clonotype: What it binds is not known.

V lost 5 bases to trimming and J lost 0 bases, with 11 bases between them. This CDR3 comprises 15 residues. Germline CDR1 and CDR2: MDHEN and SYDVKM. The chain uses TRBV28 and TRBJ2-1; D ambiguous. This TCR was recovered from a human donor in good health (CMV status not recorded). Some clones in this sample may be carry-over from other donors' samples. Specimen: cultured PBMCs, collected from culture after CMV antigen stimulation. Written as DNA, the CDR3 is TGTGCCAGCAGTATAGACCCAAGCTCCTACAATGAGCAGTTCTTC. It codes for CASSIDPSSYNEQFF.